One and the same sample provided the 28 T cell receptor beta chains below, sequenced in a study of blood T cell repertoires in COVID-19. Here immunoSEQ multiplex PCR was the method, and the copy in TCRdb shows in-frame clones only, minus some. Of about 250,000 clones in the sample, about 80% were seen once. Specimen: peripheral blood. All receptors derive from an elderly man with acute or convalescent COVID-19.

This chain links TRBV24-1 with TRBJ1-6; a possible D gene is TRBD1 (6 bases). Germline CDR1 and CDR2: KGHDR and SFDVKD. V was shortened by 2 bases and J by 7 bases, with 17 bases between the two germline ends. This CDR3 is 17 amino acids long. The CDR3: CATSDSVRDIRNSPLHF. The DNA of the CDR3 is TGTGCCACCAGTGATTCGGTTAGGGACATCAGGAATTCACCCCTCCACTTT.

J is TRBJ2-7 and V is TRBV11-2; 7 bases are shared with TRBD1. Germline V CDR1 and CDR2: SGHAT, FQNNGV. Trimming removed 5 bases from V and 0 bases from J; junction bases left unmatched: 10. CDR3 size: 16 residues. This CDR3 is CASSSSQGRFSYEQYF. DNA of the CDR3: TGTGCCAGCAGCAGTTCACAGGGGCGGTTCTCCTACGAGCAGTACTTC.

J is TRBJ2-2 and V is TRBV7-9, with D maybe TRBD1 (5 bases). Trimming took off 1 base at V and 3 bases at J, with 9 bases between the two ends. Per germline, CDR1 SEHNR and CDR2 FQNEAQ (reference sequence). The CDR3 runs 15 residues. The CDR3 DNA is TGTGCCAGCAGCTTAGTTGGGGCGCACACCGGGGAGCTGTTTTTT. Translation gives CASSLVGAHTGELFF.

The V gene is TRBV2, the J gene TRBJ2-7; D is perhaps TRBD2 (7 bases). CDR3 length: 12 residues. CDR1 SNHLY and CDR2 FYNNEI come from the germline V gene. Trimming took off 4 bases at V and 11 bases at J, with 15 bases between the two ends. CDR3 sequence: CASSGGGPGEYF. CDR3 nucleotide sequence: TGTGCCAGCAGTGGGGGGGGCCCGGGGGAGTACTTC.

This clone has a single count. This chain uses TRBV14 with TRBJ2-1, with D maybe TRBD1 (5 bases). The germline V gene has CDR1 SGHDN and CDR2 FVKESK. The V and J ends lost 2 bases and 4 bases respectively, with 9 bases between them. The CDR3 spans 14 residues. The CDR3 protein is CASSQSGPYNEQFF. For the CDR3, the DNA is TGTGCCAGCAGCCAATCAGGGCCATACAATGAGCAGTTCTTC.

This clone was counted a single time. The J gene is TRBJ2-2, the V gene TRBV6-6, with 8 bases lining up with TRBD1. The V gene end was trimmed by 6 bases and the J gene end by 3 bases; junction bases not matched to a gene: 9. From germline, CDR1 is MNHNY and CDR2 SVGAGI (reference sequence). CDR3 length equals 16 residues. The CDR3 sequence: CASRKETGVDTGELFF. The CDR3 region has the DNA TGTGCCAGCAGAAAAGAGACAGGGGTAGACACCGGGGAGCTGTTTTTT.

CDR3 region: CASTSTGDKRKFF. The DNA for the CDR3 is TGTGCCAGCACCTCAACCGGGGACAAACGGAAGTTCTTC. The chain couples TRBV6-5 to TRBJ2-1; possible D gene TRBD1, 6 bases. CDR1 and CDR2 (germline): MNHEY, SVGAGI. The CDR3 consists of 13 residues. The V end lost 7 bases, the J end lost 14 bases, and 21 bases lay between the germline ends.

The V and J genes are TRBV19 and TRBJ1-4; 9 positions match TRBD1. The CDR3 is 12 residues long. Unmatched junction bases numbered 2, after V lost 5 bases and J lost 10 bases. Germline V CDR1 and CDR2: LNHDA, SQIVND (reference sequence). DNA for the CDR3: TGTGCCAGTAGTCCGGGACAGGGAAAACTGTTTTTT. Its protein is CASSPGQGKLFF.

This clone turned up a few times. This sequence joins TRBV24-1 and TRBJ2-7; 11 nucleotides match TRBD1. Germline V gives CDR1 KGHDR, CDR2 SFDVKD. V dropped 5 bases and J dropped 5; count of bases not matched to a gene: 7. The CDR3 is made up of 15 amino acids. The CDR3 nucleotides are TGTGCCACCAGTGTCGGGACAGGGGGTTTTGACGAGCAGTACTTC. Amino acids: CATSVGTGGFDEQYF.

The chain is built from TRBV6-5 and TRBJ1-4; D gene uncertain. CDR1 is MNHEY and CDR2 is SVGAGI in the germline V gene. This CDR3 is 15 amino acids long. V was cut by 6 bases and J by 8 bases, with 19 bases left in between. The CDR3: CASRRDRAIGEKLFF. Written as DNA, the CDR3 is TGTGCCAGCAGGCGGGATCGGGCGATCGGGGAAAAACTGTTTTTT.

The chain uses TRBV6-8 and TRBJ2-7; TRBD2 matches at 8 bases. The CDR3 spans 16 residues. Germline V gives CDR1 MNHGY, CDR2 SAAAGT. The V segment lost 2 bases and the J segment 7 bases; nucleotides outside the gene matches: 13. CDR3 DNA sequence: TGTGCCAGCAGTTACACTATACTAGCGGAGGAAGGGGAGCAGTACTTC. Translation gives CASSYTILAEEGEQYF.

The CDR3 nucleotides are TGTGCCAGCAGTTACTCTTGGACAGGGATCGGCGGGGAGCTGTTTTTT. Its translation: CASSYSWTGIGGELFF. This chain connects TRBV6-5 to TRBJ2-2; TRBD1 matches at 8 bases. The CDR3 consists of 16 residues. V dropped 0 bases and J dropped 7; count of bases not matched to a gene: 7. Germline CDR1 is MNHEY and CDR2 is SVGAGI.

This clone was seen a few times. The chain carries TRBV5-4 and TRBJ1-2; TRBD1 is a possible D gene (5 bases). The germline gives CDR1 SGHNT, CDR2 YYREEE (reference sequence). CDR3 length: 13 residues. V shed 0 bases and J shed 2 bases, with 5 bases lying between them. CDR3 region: CASSLAGNYGYTF. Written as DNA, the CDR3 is TGTGCCAGCAGCTTGGCAGGGAACTATGGCTACACCTTC. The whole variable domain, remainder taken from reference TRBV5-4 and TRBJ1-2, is ETGVTQSPTHLIKTRGQQVTLRCSSQSGHNTVSWYQQALGQGPQFIFQYYREEENGRGNFPPRFSGLQFPNYSSELNVNALELDDSALYLCASSLAGNYGYTFGSGTRLTVV.

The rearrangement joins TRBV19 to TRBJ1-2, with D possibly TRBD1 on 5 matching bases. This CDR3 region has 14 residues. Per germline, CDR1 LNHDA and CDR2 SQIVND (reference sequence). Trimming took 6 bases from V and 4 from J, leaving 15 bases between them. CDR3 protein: CASRLMGQVYGYTF. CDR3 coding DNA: TGTGCCAGTAGGCTGATGGGGCAGGTCTATGGCTACACCTTC.

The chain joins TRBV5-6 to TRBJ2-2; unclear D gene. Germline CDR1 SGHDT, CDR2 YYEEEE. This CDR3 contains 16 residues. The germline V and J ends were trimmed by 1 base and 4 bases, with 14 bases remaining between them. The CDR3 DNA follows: TGTGCCAGCAGCTTGATCAGTACCCTTGGCACCGGGGAGCTGTTTTTT. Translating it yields CASSLISTLGTGELFF.

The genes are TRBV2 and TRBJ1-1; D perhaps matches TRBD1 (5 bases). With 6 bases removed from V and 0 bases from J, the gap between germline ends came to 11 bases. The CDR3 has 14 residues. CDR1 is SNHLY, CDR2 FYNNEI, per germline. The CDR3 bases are TGTGCCAGCAGACTCAGGGCGTTGAACACTGAAGCTTTCTTT. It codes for CASRLRALNTEAFF.

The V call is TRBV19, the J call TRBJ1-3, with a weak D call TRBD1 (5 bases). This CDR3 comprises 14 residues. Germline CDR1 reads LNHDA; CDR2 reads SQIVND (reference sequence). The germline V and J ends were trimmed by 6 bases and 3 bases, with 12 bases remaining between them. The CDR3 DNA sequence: TGTGCCAGTAGCCCAGGGAACTTTGGAAACACCATATATTTT. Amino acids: CASSPGNFGNTIYF.

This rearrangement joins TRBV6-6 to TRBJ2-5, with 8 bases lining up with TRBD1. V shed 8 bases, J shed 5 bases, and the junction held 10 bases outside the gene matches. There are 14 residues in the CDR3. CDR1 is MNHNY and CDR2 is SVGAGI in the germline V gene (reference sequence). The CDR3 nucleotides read TGTGCCAGCCTGAGCAGGGGGCGAGAGGAGACCCAGTACTTC. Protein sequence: CASLSRGREETQYF.

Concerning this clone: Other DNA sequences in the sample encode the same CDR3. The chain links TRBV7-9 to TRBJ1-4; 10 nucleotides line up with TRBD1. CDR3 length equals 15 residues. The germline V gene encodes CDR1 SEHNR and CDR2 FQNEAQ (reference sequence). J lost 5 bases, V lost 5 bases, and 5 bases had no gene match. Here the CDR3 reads CASSLRTGGNEKLFF. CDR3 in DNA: TGTGCCAGCAGCCTTCGGACAGGGGGGAATGAAAAACTGTTTTTT.

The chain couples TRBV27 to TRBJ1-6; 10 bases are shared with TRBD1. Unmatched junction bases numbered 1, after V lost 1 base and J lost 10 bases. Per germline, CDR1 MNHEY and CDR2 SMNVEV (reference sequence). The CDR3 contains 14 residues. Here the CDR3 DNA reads TGTGCCAGCAGTTTATGGACAGGGGGATCACCCCTCCACTTT. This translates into CASSLWTGGSPLHF.

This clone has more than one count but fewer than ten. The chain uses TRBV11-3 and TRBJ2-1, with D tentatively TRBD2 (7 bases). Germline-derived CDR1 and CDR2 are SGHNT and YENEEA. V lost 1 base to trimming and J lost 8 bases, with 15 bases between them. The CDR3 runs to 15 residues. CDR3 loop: CASSLGGGGVHEQFF. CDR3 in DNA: TGTGCCAGCAGCTTAGGTGGGGGGGGCGTCCATGAGCAGTTCTTC. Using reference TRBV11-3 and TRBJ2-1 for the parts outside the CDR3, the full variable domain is EAGVVQSPRYKIIEKKQPVAFWCNPISGHNTLYWYLQNLGQGPELLIRYENEEAVDDSQLPKDRFSAERLKGVDSTLKIQPAELGDSAVYLCASSLGGGGVHEQFFGPGTRLTVL.

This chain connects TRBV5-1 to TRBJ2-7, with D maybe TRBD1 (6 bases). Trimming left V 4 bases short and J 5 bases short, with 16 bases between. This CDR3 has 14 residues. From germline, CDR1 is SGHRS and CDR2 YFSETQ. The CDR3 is CASSPDRSRNEQYF. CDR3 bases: TGCGCCAGCAGCCCTGACAGGTCAAGGAACGAGCAGTACTTC.

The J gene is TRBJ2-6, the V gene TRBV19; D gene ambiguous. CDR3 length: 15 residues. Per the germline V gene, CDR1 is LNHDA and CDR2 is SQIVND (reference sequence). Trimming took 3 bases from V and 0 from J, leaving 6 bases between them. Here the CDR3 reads CASSISSSGANVLTF. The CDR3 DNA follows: TGTGCCAGTAGTATTTCGAGCTCTGGGGCCAACGTCCTGACTTTC.

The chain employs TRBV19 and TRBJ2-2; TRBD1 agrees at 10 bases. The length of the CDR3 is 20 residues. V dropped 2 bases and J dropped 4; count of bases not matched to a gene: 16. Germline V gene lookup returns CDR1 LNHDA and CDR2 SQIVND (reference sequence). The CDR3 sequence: CASSILTLPGTGVPTGELFF. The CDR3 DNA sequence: TGTGCCAGTAGTATACTAACCCTTCCCGGGACAGGGGTCCCCACCGGGGAGCTGTTTTTT.

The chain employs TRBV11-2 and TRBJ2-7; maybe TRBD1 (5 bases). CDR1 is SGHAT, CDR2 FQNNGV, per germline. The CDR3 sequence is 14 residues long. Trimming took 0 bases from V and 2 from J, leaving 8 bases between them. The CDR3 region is CASSLDSDTYEQYF. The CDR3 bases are TGTGCCAGCAGCTTAGATTCGGACACCTACGAGCAGTACTTC.

CDR3 loop: CASSHQEETEAFF. CDR3 bases: TGTGCCAGCAGTCACCAGGAGGAGACTGAAGCTTTCTTT. The chain has TRBV6-6 and TRBJ1-1; D not resolved. V was cut by 5 bases and J by 5 bases, with 12 bases left in between. The CDR3 covers 13 residues. Germline CDR1 is MNHNY and CDR2 is SVGAGI (reference sequence).

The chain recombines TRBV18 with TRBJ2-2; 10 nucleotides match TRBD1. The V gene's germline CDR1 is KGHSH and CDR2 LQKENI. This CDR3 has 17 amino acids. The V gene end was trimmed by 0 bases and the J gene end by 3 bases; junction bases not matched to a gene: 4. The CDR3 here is CASSPPSGTGDTGELFF. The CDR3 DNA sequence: TGTGCCAGCTCACCACCCTCCGGGACAGGGGACACCGGGGAGCTGTTTTTT.

This CDR3 reads CAWSTMRADRVDEQYF. In nucleotides, the CDR3 is TGTGCCTGGAGTACGATGCGGGCCGACAGGGTCGACGAGCAGTACTTC. The chain joins TRBV30 to TRBJ2-7, with 7 bases that match TRBD1. J was trimmed by 5 bases and V by 2 bases; bases with no gene match: 15. Germline loops: CDR1 GTSNPN, CDR2 SVGIG (reference sequence). The CDR3 is made up of 16 amino acids.